What follows are 20 T cell receptor beta chains derived from one specimen sequenced in a study of vaccination and CD4 T cells after COVID-19. Sequencing of the DNA from cultured CD4+ T cells was carried out with the Oncomine TCR Beta short-read assay. TCRdb recomputed calls from the PCR reads with MiXCR, one row per CDR3 protein. The data hold around 7,100 distinct CDR3 sequences, with around 53% observed a single time. Their antigens are not known. Treatment given: roughly 11-day PBMC culture with coronavirus spike peptide pools or control peptides (ViraFEST assay). Prior to the COVID-19 pandemic (2011-2018), the unexposed donor's CD4+ T cells were collected. Sequencing was done on a sample of CD4+ T cells from blood, cultured in vitro. The receptors shown here come from a human donor in good health.

This clonotype was recorded a few times. CDR3 loop: CAISAGTGTFDTF. CDR3 bases: TGTGCCATCAGTGCTGGGACAGGGACCTTCGACACCTTC. J is TRBJ1-2 and V is TRBV10-3; 9 bases fit TRBD1. Germline V gene sequence: CDR1 ENHRY, CDR2 SYGVKD. CDR3 length: 13 amino acids. J lost 12 bases, V lost 4 bases, and 9 bases had no gene match.

This clonotype was seen a single time. The CDR3 is CASSLRGNTEAFF. The CDR3 DNA follows: TGTGCCAGCAGCTTGAGAGGGAACACTGAAGCTTTCTTT. This chain links TRBV7-2 with TRBJ1-1; D remains ambiguous. This CDR3 is 13 amino acids long. The ends were cut back, 3 bases at V and 1 base at J, with 6 bases in the middle. The V gene's germline CDR1 is SGHTA and CDR2 FQGNSA.

This clonotype showed up just a few times. The chain uses TRBV7-2 and TRBJ1-1, with D possibly TRBD1 on 5 matching bases. V shed 4 bases and J shed 3 bases, with 15 bases lying between them. Germline V gene data show CDR1 as SGHTA and CDR2 as FQGNSA. CDR3 length: 15 amino acids. DNA of the CDR3: TGTGCCAGCAGCTCCTCGACAGCTAGCCACACTGAAGCTTTCTTT. As protein: CASSSSTASHTEAFF.

The chain combines TRBV18 with TRBJ1-1, with 8 bases fitting TRBD1. CDR3 length: 14 amino acids. Looked up from germline, CDR1 is KGHSH and CDR2 is LQKENI. V lost 3 bases to trimming and J lost 3 bases; unmatched junction nucleotides: 3. The CDR3 nucleotides are TGTGCCAGCTCACCGACAGGGGCGGACACTGAAGCTTTCTTT. Its protein is CASSPTGADTEAFF.

This clonotype was counted a few times. The rearrangement joins TRBV7-2 to TRBJ2-5, with TRBD1 matching over 8 bases. The junction had 7 bases not matched to a gene; V was cut back by 5 bases and J by 2 bases. Germline-derived CDR1 and CDR2 are SGHTA and FQGNSA. This CDR3 comprises 15 residues. Here the CDR3 reads CASSLDNRGQETQYF. The CDR3 DNA is TGTGCCAGCAGCCTGGACAACAGGGGGCAAGAGACCCAGTACTTC.

The chain recombines TRBV7-9 with TRBJ1-3, with no clear D. V was pared by 0 bases and J by 0 bases, with 6 bases between. This CDR3 is 15 amino acids long. CDR1 SEHNR and CDR2 FQNEAQ come from the germline V gene (reference sequence). The CDR3 DNA reads TGTGCCAGCAGCTTAGCCACTAGCTCTGGAAACACCATATATTTT. Protein: CASSLATSSGNTIYF.

This chain uses TRBV4-3 with TRBJ1-6; a possible D gene is TRBD1 (5 bases). This CDR3 has 18 amino acids. Germline V lookup: CDR1 LGHNA, CDR2 YSLEER. Between the trimmed V and J ends, which lost 1 base and 0 bases, there was a span of 13 bases. The CDR3 DNA reads as TGCGCCAGCAGCCAAGTTGCCGGGGCGAGCTCCTATAATTCACCCCTCCACTTT. It is translated as CASSQVAGASSYNSPLHF.

This clonotype was counted a few times. V gene TRBV19 combines with J gene TRBJ2-1; TRBD2 aligns across 8 bases. CDR3 length equals 15 residues. The V gene end was trimmed by 6 bases and the J gene end by 0 bases; junction bases not matched to a gene: 4. Germline V gives CDR1 LNHDA, CDR2 SQIVND (reference sequence). DNA of the CDR3: TGTGCCAGTAGGACCGGGACTAGCTCCTACAATGAGCAGTTCTTC. Amino acids: CASRTGTSSYNEQFF. The complete variable domain, with remaining parts taken from reference TRBV19 and TRBJ2-1, reads DGGITQSPKYLFRKEGQNVTLSCEQNLNHDAMYWYRQDPGQGLRLIYYSQIVNDFQKGDIAEGYSVSREKKESFPLTVTSAQKNPTAFYLCASRTGTSSYNEQFFGPGTRLTVL.

This clonotype has more than one count but fewer than ten. The V gene is TRBV20-1, the J gene TRBJ1-5; D may be TRBD1 (6 bases). Between the trimmed V and J ends, which lost 5 bases and 7 bases, there was a span of 18 bases. Germline V gene lookup returns CDR1 DFQATT and CDR2 SNEGSKA (reference sequence). CDR3 size: 14 residues. CDR3: CSAPTQGQGQPQHF. The CDR3 DNA is TGCAGTGCTCCGACGCAGGGACAAGGCCAGCCCCAGCATTTT.

DNA of the CDR3: TGCAGTGCCCATCGACAGGGGAGGGATGAAAAACTGTTTTTT. Amino acids: CSAHRQGRDEKLFF. The rearrangement joins TRBV20-1 to TRBJ1-4; TRBD1 matches 8 bases. CDR3 length: 14 amino acids. V shed 6 bases, J shed 6 bases, and the junction held 9 bases outside the gene matches. The germline V gene encodes CDR1 DFQATT and CDR2 SNEGSKA (reference sequence).

This sequence joins TRBV7-8 and TRBJ1-1; D not resolved. This CDR3 contains 15 residues. V gave up 1 base and J gave up 0 bases, with 9 bases separating them. Germline V gives CDR1 SGHVS, CDR2 FQNEAQ. CDR3 nucleotides: TGTGCCAGCAGCTTAGTAATTGGAATGAACACTGAAGCTTTCTTT. Translating it yields CASSLVIGMNTEAFF.

This sequence joins TRBV7-9 and TRBJ2-3; 9 bases map to TRBD1. The V segment lost 1 base and the J segment 4 bases; nucleotides outside the gene matches: 3. The length of the CDR3 is 15 residues. CDR1 is SEHNR, CDR2 FQNEAQ, per germline (reference sequence). CDR3 in DNA: TGTGCCAGCAGCTTAGGGGACAGGGTCCCAGATACGCAGTATTTT. Its translation is CASSLGDRVPDTQYF.

V gene TRBV19 combines with J gene TRBJ1-1, with TRBD1 matching 10 bases. CDR3 length: 13 amino acids. The V gene's germline CDR1 is LNHDA and CDR2 SQIVND (reference sequence). Trimming at V came to 9 bases and at J to 4 bases, leaving 5 bases not matched to a gene. In DNA, the CDR3 is TGTGCCAGCTGGGACAGGGGAGGCACTGAAGCTTTCTTT. Residues: CASWDRGGTEAFF.

This sequence joins TRBV6-1 and TRBJ1-1, with 8 nucleotides matching TRBD1. Germline assignment: CDR1 MNHNS and CDR2 SASEGT. The CDR3 spans 15 residues. Trimming took 2 bases from V and 5 from J; bases not matched to a gene: 7. The CDR3 here is CASSELLDRATEAFF. The CDR3 DNA reads as TGTGCCAGCAGTGAACTTTTGGACAGGGCAACTGAAGCTTTCTTT.

CDR3: CASSPRLARETQYF. The CDR3 coding sequence is TGTGCCAGCAGCCCGAGACTAGCGCGAGAGACCCAGTACTTC. This rearrangement joins TRBV7-9 to TRBJ2-5; 8 nucleotides align to TRBD2. The CDR3 has 14 residues. Trimming took 5 bases from V and 4 from J; bases not matched to a gene: 6. Germline CDR1 SEHNR, CDR2 FQNEAQ (reference sequence).

The chain joins TRBV7-2 to TRBJ1-1; D is unclear. The germline V gene encodes CDR1 SGHTA and CDR2 FQGNSA. The CDR3 consists of 11 residues. Deletions cut 5 bases from V and 6 bases from J, with 7 bases between. CDR3 loop: CASSRVSEAFF. CDR3 sequence (DNA): TGTGCCAGCAGCCGGGTATCTGAAGCTTTCTTT.

Worth noting for this clonotype: The junction departs from the called germline gene at one end, perhaps through a read error. The rearrangement links TRBV7-9 to TRBJ1-1; possibly TRBD1 for D (5 bases). Germline V lookup: CDR1 SEHNR, CDR2 FQNEAQ (reference sequence). The CDR3 contains 15 residues. CDR3 DNA: TGTGCCAGCAACAGGTTGTCACCTCTGAACACTGAAGCCTTCTTT. This gives the protein CASNRLSPLNTEAFF.

This chain connects TRBV24-1 to TRBJ2-7; no reliable D call. The CDR3 covers 14 residues. The ends were cut back, 9 bases at V and 3 bases at J, with 17 bases in the middle. CDR1 and CDR2 from the germline V gene are KGHDR and SFDVKD. Here the CDR3 reads CATPRFAEHYEQYF. CDR3 nucleotide sequence: TGTGCCACCCCTCGGTTTGCAGAGCACTACGAGCAGTACTTC.

V is TRBV27 and J is TRBJ1-2; TRBD1 aligns across 11 bases. The CDR3 runs 18 residues. CDR1 and CDR2 (germline): MNHEY, SMNVEV (reference sequence). V was pared by 6 bases and J by 4 bases, with 16 bases of the junction left unmatched. The CDR3 region is CASSPLAGTGGGLYGYTF. The CDR3 region has the DNA TGTGCCAGCAGCCCACTAGCCGGGACAGGGGGAGGACTCTATGGCTACACCTTC.

The chain uses TRBV18 and TRBJ1-1; possible D gene TRBD1, 5 bases. Between the trimmed V and J ends, which lost 2 bases and 6 bases, there was a span of 7 bases. Germline loops: CDR1 KGHSH, CDR2 LQKENI. The CDR3 consists of 12 residues. As DNA, the CDR3 is TGTGCCAGCTCACCAGCAGGGCCTGAAGCTTTCTTT. This sequence encodes CASSPAGPEAFF. The whole variable domain, filled in from reference TRBV18 and TRBJ1-1, reads NAGVMQNPRHLVRRRGQEARLRCSPMKGHSHVYWYRQLPEEGLKFMVYLQKENIIDESGMPKERFSAEFPKEGPSILRIQQVVRGDSAAYFCASSPAGPEAFFGQGTRLTVV.